One and the same sample provided the 28 T cell receptor beta chains below, sequenced in a study of T cell responses to AZD1222 COVID-19 vaccine. Generated by immunoSEQ multiplex PCR, the TCRdb table keeps only in-frame clones and is missing some. Among roughly 160,000 clones listed, about 90% were seen once. The specimen comprised peripheral blood, sampled on day 0 of AZD1222 vaccination. Receptors were obtained from an adult in good health.

This chain links TRBV7-2 with TRBJ2-5, with D unresolved. Germline V gives CDR1 SGHTA, CDR2 FQGNSA. The V gene lost 1 base and the J gene lost 2 bases, with 8 bases spanning the gap. This CDR3 has 14 residues. CDR3 residues: CASSLVWAQETQYF. The CDR3 region has the DNA TGTGCCAGCAGCTTAGTCTGGGCTCAAGAGACCCAGTACTTC.

The CDR3 here is CASSVGAGGSNQPQHF. In DNA, the CDR3 is TGTGCCAGCAGCGTCGGGGCAGGGGGCAGCAATCAGCCCCAGCATTTT. The chain is built from TRBV9 and TRBJ1-5; 8 bases match TRBD1. Trimming removed 2 bases from V and 1 base from J; junction bases left unmatched: 5. There are 16 residues in the CDR3. The germline CDR1 and CDR2 sequences are SGDLS and YYNGEE. The full variable domain, in which reference TRBV9 and TRBJ1-5 provide the parts outside the CDR3, is DSGVTQTPKHLITATGQRVTLRCSPRSGDLSVYWYQQSLDQGLQFLIQYYNGEERAKGNILERFSAQQFPDLHSELNLSSLELGDSALYFCASSVGAGGSNQPQHFGDGTRLSIL.

The V call is TRBV9, the J call TRBJ2-3; 7 positions match TRBD1. V lost 2 bases and J lost 0; bases outside the gene matches: 6. The CDR3 consists of 16 residues. CDR1 is SGDLS and CDR2 is YYNGEE in the germline V gene. The CDR3 spells CASSVNRGASTDTQYF. CDR3 sequence (DNA): TGTGCCAGCAGCGTTAACAGGGGCGCTAGCACAGATACGCAGTATTTT.

V and J are TRBV11-1 and TRBJ2-5; D may be TRBD1 (5 bases). Germline V gene sequence: CDR1 SGHAT, CDR2 FQDESV (reference sequence). This CDR3 spans 13 amino acids. Trimming left V 3 bases short and J 2 bases short, with 7 bases between. CDR3 amino acids: CASSFGAQETQYF. DNA for the CDR3: TGTGCCAGCAGCTTTGGGGCTCAAGAGACCCAGTACTTC.

This chain links TRBV11-2 with TRBJ1-1; weak D call: TRBD1 (6 bases). There are 12 residues in the CDR3. The V and J ends lost 6 bases and 8 bases respectively, with 13 bases between them. Germline loops: CDR1 SGHAT, CDR2 FQNNGV. CDR3 in DNA: TGTGCCAGCAGTTCTACAGGGTTAGAAGCTTTCTTT. It encodes CASSSTGLEAFF.

V is TRBV28 and J is TRBJ1-6, with unresolved D. CDR1 and CDR2 from the germline V gene are MDHEN and SYDVKM. The CDR3 spans 12 residues. Trimming took 6 bases from V and 14 from J, leaving 14 bases between them. In DNA form, the CDR3 reads TGTGCCAGCAGCTCCGGGGTTCCCACCCTCCACTTT. This gives the protein CASSSGVPTLHF.

The chain couples TRBV27 to TRBJ2-7; TRBD2 is a possible D gene (7 bases). Germline CDR1 is MNHEY and CDR2 is SMNVEV (reference sequence). The V and J ends lost 8 bases and 2 bases respectively, with 13 bases between them. CDR3 length: 13 amino acids. The CDR3 DNA reads as TGTGCCAGCTCACAAGGGGGGGCCTACGAGCAGTACTTC. This translates into CASSQGGAYEQYF.

The chain employs TRBV7-2 and TRBJ1-2; D gene ambiguous. Germline lookup yields CDR1 SGHTA and CDR2 FQGNSA. This CDR3 spans 14 amino acids. With 2 bases removed from V and 6 bases from J, the gap between germline ends came to 13 bases. CDR3 protein: CASSLYGQADGYTF. CDR3 nucleotide sequence: TGTGCCAGCAGCTTATACGGCCAAGCGGATGGCTACACCTTC.

The chain has TRBV7-2 and TRBJ1-2; D is uncertain. Looked up from germline, CDR1 is SGHTA and CDR2 is FQGNSA. The CDR3 has 12 amino acids. Trimming left V 2 bases short and J 8 bases short, with 9 bases between. CDR3 coding DNA: TGTGCCAGCAGCTTACTGCGGGAGGGCTACACCTTC. This sequence encodes CASSLLREGYTF.

The chain employs TRBV6-2 or TRBV6-3 and TRBJ2-1; D gene ambiguous. The CDR3 is 14 residues long. V was shortened by 6 bases and J by 2 bases, with 11 bases between the two germline ends. The V gene's germline CDR1 is MNHEY and CDR2 SVGEGT. The CDR3: CASSTPRTYNEQFF. The CDR3 nucleotides are TGTGCCAGCAGCACTCCCCGTACCTACAATGAGCAGTTCTTC.

The V gene is TRBV6-2 or TRBV6-3, the J gene TRBJ1-5, with no clear D. V was pared by 6 bases and J by 0 bases, with 9 bases between. Germline assignment: CDR1 MNHEY and CDR2 SVGEGT. This CDR3 is built from 14 residues. The CDR3 DNA sequence: TGTGCCAGCAGCGTGGGGTTTAGCAATCAGCCCCAGCATTTT. Protein product: CASSVGFSNQPQHF.

V gene TRBV5-1 combines with J gene TRBJ2-1; 10 nucleotides align to TRBD2. The V segment lost 0 bases and the J segment 4 bases; nucleotides outside the gene matches: 4. Germline V gives CDR1 SGHRS, CDR2 YFSETQ. The length of the CDR3 is 16 residues. The CDR3 sequence is CASSLVAGGHYNEQFF. The CDR3 DNA is TGCGCCAGCAGCTTGGTAGCGGGAGGTCATTACAATGAGCAGTTCTTC. The variable domain in full, with the rest retrieved from reference TRBV5-1 and TRBJ2-1, is KAGVTQTPRYLIKTRGQQVTLSCSPISGHRSVSWYQQTPGQGLQFLFEYFSETQRNKGNFPGRFSGRQFSNSRSEMNVSTLELGDSALYLCASSLVAGGHYNEQFFGPGTRLTVL.

The V call is TRBV6-2 or TRBV6-3, the J call TRBJ1-1, with TRBD1 as a possible D gene (5 bases). Deletions cut 2 bases from V and 3 bases from J, with 10 bases between. CDR3 size: 14 residues. Germline V gene sequence: CDR1 MNHEY, CDR2 SVGEGT. The CDR3: CASSYTEGHTEAFF. The CDR3 nucleotides are TGTGCCAGCAGTTACACCGAGGGGCACACTGAAGCTTTCTTT.

The rearrangement joins TRBV19 to TRBJ2-7; D might be TRBD2 (6 bases). Germline V gene sequence: CDR1 LNHDA, CDR2 SQIVND (reference sequence). CDR3 size: 14 residues. The V gene lost 8 bases and the J gene lost 3 bases, with 17 bases spanning the gap. The CDR3 reads CASQRRGEDYEQYF. DNA of the CDR3: TGTGCCAGTCAAAGGCGAGGGGAGGACTACGAGCAGTACTTC.

The chain recombines TRBV7-3 with TRBJ2-7; 11 bases agree with TRBD1. V lost 6 bases to trimming and J lost 5 bases; unmatched junction nucleotides: 3. The CDR3 extends over 13 amino acids. Germline V gene data show CDR1 as SGHTA and CDR2 as FQGTGA. The DNA for the CDR3 is TGTGCCAGCAGTCGGACAGGGGGCAACGAGCAGTACTTC. This codes for CASSRTGGNEQYF. Drawing the rest from reference TRBV7-3 and TRBJ2-7, the complete variable domain is GAGVSQTPSNKVTEKGKYVELRCDPISGHTALYWYRQSLGQGPEFLIYFQGTGAADDSGLPNDRFFAVRPEGSVSTLKIQRTERGDSAVYLCASSRTGGNEQYFGPGTRLTVT.

This rearrangement joins TRBV30 to TRBJ1-3; unclear D gene. Germline lookup yields CDR1 GTSNPN and CDR2 SVGIG (reference sequence). Trimming took 4 bases from V and 0 from J, leaving 13 bases between them. The CDR3 length is 15 residues. CDR3 loop: CAWIETRHSGNTIYF. The CDR3 DNA follows: TGTGCCTGGATCGAGACACGACACTCTGGAAACACCATATATTTT.

The V call is TRBV28, the J call TRBJ1-5; 8 positions agree with TRBD1. CDR1 is MDHEN and CDR2 is SYDVKM in the germline V gene. J lost 4 bases, V lost 5 bases, and 10 bases had no gene match. The CDR3 is 16 residues long. The chain's CDR3 is CASSLQGGRGNQPQHF. The CDR3 DNA reads TGTGCCAGCAGTCTACAGGGGGGCAGGGGTAATCAGCCCCAGCATTTT.

The chain uses TRBV24-1 and TRBJ2-3; no clear D gene. Deletions cut 4 bases from V and 6 bases from J, with 13 bases between. The germline CDR1 and CDR2 sequences are KGHDR and SFDVKD. The CDR3 is made up of 14 amino acids. The CDR3 bases are TGTGCCACCAGTGACCCCGGACCCGGGGATACGCAGTATTTT. Its protein is CATSDPGPGDTQYF.

The chain joins TRBV5-4 to TRBJ2-1, with D perhaps matching TRBD2 (5 bases). Germline-derived CDR1 and CDR2 are SGHNT and YYREEE (reference sequence). V was trimmed by 4 bases and J by 0 bases, leaving 17 bases between them. The CDR3 sequence is 17 residues long. The CDR3 loop is CASSLGLERSSYNEQFF. CDR3 bases: TGTGCCAGCAGCCTTGGACTCGAAAGGAGCTCCTACAATGAGCAGTTCTTC.

This chain connects TRBV9 to TRBJ2-1, with D perhaps being TRBD1 or TRBD2 (6 bases each). V was shortened by 6 bases and J by 0 bases, with 13 bases between the two germline ends. The germline V gene has CDR1 SGDLS and CDR2 YYNGEE. The CDR3 contains 15 residues. In nucleotides, the CDR3 is TGTGCCAGCAACGAAGGGGGGAGCTCCTACAATGAGCAGTTCTTC. Amino acid sequence: CASNEGGSSYNEQFF.

The gene calls are TRBV7-6 and TRBJ1-1; D possibly corresponds to TRBD1 (6 bases). V lost 1 base and J 4 bases, leaving 7 bases between the germline ends. The length of the CDR3 is 13 residues. Germline CDR1 reads SGHVS; CDR2 reads FNYEAQ. The CDR3: CASSLVQGTEAFF. CDR3 coding DNA: TGTGCCAGCAGCTTAGTACAGGGCACTGAAGCTTTCTTT.

The chain combines TRBV30 with TRBJ1-2; 7 bases agree with TRBD1. With V trimmed by 0 bases and J by 8 bases, 12 bases remained unmatched. Germline V lookup: CDR1 GTSNPN, CDR2 SVGIG (reference sequence). The CDR3 spans 15 residues. The CDR3 sequence is CAWSVTGKGIGGYTF. CDR3 in DNA: TGTGCCTGGAGTGTGACAGGGAAGGGGATAGGAGGCTACACCTTC.

The rearrangement uses TRBV6-5 and TRBJ1-1; 9 bases fit TRBD1. J was trimmed by 4 bases and V by 6 bases; bases with no gene match: 3. Germline lookup yields CDR1 MNHEY and CDR2 SVGAGI. The CDR3 is 13 residues long. For the CDR3, the DNA is TGTGCCAGCAGGAGACAGGGGGGCACTGAAGCTTTCTTT. As protein: CASRRQGGTEAFF.

The V and J genes are TRBV5-1 and TRBJ2-2, with D hard to call. The CDR3 runs 14 residues. The germline gives CDR1 SGHRS, CDR2 YFSETQ. V lost 5 bases and J lost 7, with 15 bases in between. The CDR3 region is CASRLRGIGGELFF. Written as DNA, the CDR3 is TGCGCCAGCAGGCTTCGAGGAATAGGCGGGGAGCTGTTTTTT.

This chain connects TRBV9 to TRBJ2-3, with 10 nucleotides matching TRBD1. Germline trimming cut 7 bases from V and 6 bases from J; bases unmatched to any gene: 11. In germline, CDR1 is SGDLS, CDR2 YYNGEE. This CDR3 comprises 15 residues. CDR3 in amino acids: CASQSTGGLADTQYF. The CDR3 DNA reads TGTGCCAGCCAGTCGACAGGGGGCCTGGCGGATACGCAGTATTTT.

The rearrangement uses TRBV6-5 and TRBJ1-1; tentatively, D is TRBD1 (6 bases). The CDR3 consists of 13 residues. Trimming left V 9 bases short and J 4 bases short, with 15 bases between. Germline V lookup: CDR1 MNHEY, CDR2 SVGAGI. The CDR3 nucleotides read TGTGCCAGGCCGGCAGGGGCTTTCACTGAAGCTTTCTTT. It is translated as CARPAGAFTEAFF.

Regarding this clone: In the same sample, other DNA sequences code for this CDR3. The J gene is TRBJ2-1, the V gene TRBV7-9; D unresolved. The CDR3 totals 13 residues. V was clipped by 5 bases and J by 0 bases, with 5 bases between them. Germline-derived CDR1 and CDR2 are SEHNR and FQNEAQ (reference sequence). The CDR3 sequence is CASSLSSYNEQFF. The DNA for the CDR3 is TGTGCCAGCAGCCTCAGCTCCTACAATGAGCAGTTCTTC.

The rearrangement joins TRBV9 to TRBJ1-6; perhaps TRBD1 as D (6 bases). With 3 bases removed from V and 5 bases from J, the gap between germline ends came to 12 bases. This CDR3 is built from 15 residues. The V gene's germline CDR1 is SGDLS and CDR2 YYNGEE. CDR3 coding DNA: TGTGCCAGCAGCGAAAGGGACAACGATAATTCACCCCTCCACTTT. Its translation is CASSERDNDNSPLHF.